This T cell receptor (beta chain) was identified during a study of shared clonotypes between healthy human individuals. Overall study context: Each donor contributed plates that comprised three CD4 naive, three CD4 memory, two CD8 naive and one CD8 memory.

The CDR3 contains 16 residues. Germline assignment: CDR1 LGHNA and CDR2 YSLEER. Trimming pared 1 base from V and 0 bases from J, leaving 11 bases between. Sequenced by immunoSEQ multiplex PCR; TCRdb stores in-frame clones only, minus some. The table has about 2 million clones, about 95% seen once. It was CD45RO-negative cells, positively selected for CCR7, that made up naive CD8 cells, with terminally differentiated effector memory CD45RA+ cells excluded. This chain joins TRBV4-3 and TRBJ2-3; TRBD2 might be the D (6 bases). This receptor was obtained from a man aged 18 to 29 in good health. The specimen was naive CD8+ T cells sorted from blood. CDR3 loop: CASSQAVSGSTDTQYF. The CDR3 nucleotides read TGCGCCAGCAGCCAAGCCGTGAGCGGGAGCACAGATACGCAGTATTTT.